This TCR beta chain was profiled in a study of blood T cell repertoires in COVID-19. Study context: Whether acute or convalescent, the COVID-19 samples came from the United States, Italy and Spain.

Trimming stripped 6 bases from V and 6 bases from J, with 18 bases between. The CDR3 sequence is 15 residues long. Per the germline V gene, CDR1 is SEHNR and CDR2 is FQNEAQ (reference sequence). Profiled with immunoSEQ multiplex PCR; TCRdb holds only in-frame clones, not every one. The table includes 150,000 to 200,000 clones, approximately 80% detected once. This clone was picked up a small number of times. Everyone who took part was about 18 to 90 years old, and they came from over 20 US areas. Participant reports of clinical history set cohort assignment. A COVID-19 case had been met by exposed participants during the 2 weeks before study entry.

The chain links TRBV7-9 to TRBJ1-5; D gene unclear. The sample taken for sequencing was PBMCs or T cells enriched from blood (not recorded which). The receptor was derived from a man between 70 and 80 years old who had been exposed to COVID-19. The CDR3 loop reads CASSITRTGGQPQHF. In nucleotides, the CDR3 is TGTGCCAGCAGTATTACGCGAACGGGAGGTCAGCCCCAGCATTTT. Full variable domain (rest looked up from reference TRBV7-9 and TRBJ1-5): DTGVSQNPRHKITKRGQNVTFRCDPISEHNRLYWYRQTLGQGPEFLTYFQNEAQLEKSRLLSDRFSAERPKGSFSTLEIQRTEQGDSAMYLCASSITRTGGQPQHFGDGTRLSIL.